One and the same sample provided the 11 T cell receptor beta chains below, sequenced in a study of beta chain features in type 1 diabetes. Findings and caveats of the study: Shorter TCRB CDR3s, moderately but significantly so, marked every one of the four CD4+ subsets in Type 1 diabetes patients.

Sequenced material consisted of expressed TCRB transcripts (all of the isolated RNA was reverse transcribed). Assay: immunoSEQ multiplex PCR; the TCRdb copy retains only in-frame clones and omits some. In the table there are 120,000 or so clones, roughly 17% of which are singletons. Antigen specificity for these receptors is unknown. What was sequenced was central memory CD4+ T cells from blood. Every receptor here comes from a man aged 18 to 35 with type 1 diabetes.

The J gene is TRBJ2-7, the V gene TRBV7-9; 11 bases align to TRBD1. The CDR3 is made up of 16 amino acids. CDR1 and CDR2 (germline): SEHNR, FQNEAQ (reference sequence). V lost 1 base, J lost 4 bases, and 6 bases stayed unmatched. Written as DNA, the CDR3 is TGTGCCAGCAGCTTAGTAGGCGGACAGGGGGCTTACGAGCAGTACTTC. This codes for CASSLVGGQGAYEQYF. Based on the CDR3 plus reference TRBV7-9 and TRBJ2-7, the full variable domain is DTGVSQNPRHKITKRGQNVTFRCDPISEHNRLYWYRQTLGQGPEFLTYFQNEAQLEKSRLLSDRFSAERPKGSFSTLEIQRTEQGDSAMYLCASSLVGGQGAYEQYFGPGTRLTVT.

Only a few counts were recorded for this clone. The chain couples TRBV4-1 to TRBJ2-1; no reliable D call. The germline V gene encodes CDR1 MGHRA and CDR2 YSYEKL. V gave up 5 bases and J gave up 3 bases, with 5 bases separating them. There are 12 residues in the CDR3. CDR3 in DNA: TGCGCCAGCAGCTTAAACTACAATGAGCAGTTCTTC. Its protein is CASSLNYNEQFF.

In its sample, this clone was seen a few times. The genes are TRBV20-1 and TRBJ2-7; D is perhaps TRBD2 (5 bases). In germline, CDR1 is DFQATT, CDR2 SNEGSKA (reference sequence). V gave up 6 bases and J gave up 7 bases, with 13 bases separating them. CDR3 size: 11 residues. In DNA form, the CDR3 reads TGCAGTGCCCTCGTGGGCGGGGAGCAGTACTTC. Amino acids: CSALVGGEQYF.

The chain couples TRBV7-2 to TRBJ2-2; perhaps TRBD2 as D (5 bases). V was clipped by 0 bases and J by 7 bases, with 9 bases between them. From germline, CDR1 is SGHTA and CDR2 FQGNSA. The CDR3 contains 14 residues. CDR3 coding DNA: TGTGCCAGCAGCTTAGCACGGAGCGGCGGGGAGCTGTTTTTT. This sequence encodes CASSLARSGGELFF.

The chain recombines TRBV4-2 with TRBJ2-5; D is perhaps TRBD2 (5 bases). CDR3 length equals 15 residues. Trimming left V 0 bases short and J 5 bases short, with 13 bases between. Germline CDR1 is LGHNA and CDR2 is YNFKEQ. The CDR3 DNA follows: TGTGCCAGCAGCCAAGATCTTGGCGGCGGGGAGACCCAGTACTTC. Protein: CASSQDLGGGETQYF.

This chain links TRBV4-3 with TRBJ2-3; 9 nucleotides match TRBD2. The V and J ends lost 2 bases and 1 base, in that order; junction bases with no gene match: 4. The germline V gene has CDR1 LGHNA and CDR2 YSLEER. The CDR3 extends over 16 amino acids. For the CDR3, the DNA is TGCGCCAGCAGCCAATATGCTAGCGGGGGCACAGATACGCAGTATTTT. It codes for CASSQYASGGTDTQYF.

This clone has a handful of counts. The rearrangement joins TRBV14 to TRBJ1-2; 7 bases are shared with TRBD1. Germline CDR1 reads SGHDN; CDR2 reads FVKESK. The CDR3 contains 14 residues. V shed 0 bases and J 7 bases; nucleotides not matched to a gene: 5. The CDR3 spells CASSQETTGIGYTF. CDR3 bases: TGTGCCAGCAGCCAAGAGACGACAGGGATTGGCTACACCTTC.

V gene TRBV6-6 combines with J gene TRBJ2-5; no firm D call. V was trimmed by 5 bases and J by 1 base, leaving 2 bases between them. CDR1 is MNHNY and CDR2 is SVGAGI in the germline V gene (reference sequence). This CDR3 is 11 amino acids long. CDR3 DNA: TGTGCCAGCAGTACCCAAGAGACCCAGTACTTC. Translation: CASSTQETQYF.

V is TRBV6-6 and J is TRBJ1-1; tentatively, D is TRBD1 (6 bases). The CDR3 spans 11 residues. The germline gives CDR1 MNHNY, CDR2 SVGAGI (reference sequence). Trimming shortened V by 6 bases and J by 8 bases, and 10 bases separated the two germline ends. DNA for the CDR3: TGTGCCAGCAGGGCCCAGGGGGAAGCTTTCTTT. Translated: CASRAQGEAFF.

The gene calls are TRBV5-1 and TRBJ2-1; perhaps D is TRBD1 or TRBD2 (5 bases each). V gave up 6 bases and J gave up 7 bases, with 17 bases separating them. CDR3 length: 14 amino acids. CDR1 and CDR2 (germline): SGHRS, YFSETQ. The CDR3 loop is CASKKGSAGNEQFF. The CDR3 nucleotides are TGCGCCAGCAAGAAGGGTAGCGCAGGGAATGAGCAGTTCTTC.

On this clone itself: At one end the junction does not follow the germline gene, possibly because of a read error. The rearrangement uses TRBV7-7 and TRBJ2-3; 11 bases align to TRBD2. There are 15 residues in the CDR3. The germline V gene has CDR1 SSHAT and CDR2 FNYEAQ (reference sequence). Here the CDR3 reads CASSLLAGVPDTQYF. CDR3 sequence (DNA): TGTGCTAGCAGCTTACTAGCGGGAGTACCAGATACGCAGTATTTT.